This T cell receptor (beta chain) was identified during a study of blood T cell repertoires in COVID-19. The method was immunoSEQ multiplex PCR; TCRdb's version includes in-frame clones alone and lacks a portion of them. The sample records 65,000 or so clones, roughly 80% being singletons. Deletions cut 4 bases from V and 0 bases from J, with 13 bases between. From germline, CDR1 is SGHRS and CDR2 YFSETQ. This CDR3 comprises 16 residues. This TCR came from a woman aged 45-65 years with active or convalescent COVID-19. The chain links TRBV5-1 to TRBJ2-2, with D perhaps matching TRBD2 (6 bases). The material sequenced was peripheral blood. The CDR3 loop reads CASSPSSVSNTGELFF. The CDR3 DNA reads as TGCGCCAGCAGCCCTTCTAGCGTCTCGAACACCGGGGAGCTGTTTTTT.